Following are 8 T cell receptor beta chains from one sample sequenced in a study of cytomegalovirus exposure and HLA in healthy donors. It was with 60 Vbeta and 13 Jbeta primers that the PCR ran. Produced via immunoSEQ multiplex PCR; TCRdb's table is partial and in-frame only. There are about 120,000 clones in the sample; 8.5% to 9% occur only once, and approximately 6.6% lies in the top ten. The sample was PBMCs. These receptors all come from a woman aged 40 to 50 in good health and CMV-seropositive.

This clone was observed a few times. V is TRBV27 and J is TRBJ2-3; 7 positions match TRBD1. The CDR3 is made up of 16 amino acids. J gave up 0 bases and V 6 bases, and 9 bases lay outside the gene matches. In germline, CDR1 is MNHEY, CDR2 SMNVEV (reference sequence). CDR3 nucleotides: TGTGCCAGCAGCGTCCACAGGGGTTTTAGCACAGATACGCAGTATTTT. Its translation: CASSVHRGFSTDTQYF.

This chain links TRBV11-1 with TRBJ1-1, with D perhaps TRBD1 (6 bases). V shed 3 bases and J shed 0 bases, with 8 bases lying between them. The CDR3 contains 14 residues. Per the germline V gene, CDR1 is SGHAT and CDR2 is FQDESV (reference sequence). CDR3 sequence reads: CASSLDSMNTEAFF. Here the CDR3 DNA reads TGTGCCAGCAGCTTGGACAGCATGAACACTGAAGCTTTCTTT. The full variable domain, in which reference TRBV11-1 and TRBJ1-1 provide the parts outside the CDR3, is EAEVAQSPRYKITEKSQAVAFWCDPISGHATLYWYRQILGQGPELLVQFQDESVVDDSQLPKDRFSAERLKGVDSTLKIQPAELGDSAMYLCASSLDSMNTEAFFGQGTRLTVV.

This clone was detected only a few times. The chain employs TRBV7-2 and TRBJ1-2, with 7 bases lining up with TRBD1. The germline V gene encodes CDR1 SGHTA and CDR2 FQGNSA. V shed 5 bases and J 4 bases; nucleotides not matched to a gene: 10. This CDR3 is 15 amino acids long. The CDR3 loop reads CASSTDGTAIYGYTF. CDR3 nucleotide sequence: TGTGCCAGCAGCACCGACGGGACAGCGATCTATGGCTACACCTTC.

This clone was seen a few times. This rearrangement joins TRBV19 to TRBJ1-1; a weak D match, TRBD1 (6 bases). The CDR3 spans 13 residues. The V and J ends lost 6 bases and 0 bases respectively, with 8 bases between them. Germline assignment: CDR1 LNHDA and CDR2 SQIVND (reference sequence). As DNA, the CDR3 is TGTGCCAGTAGGGACAGCTTGAACACTGAAGCTTTCTTT. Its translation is CASRDSLNTEAFF.

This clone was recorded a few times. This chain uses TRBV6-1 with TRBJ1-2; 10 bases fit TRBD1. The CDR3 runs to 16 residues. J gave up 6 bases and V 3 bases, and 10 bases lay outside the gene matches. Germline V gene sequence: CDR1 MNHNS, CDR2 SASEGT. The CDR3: CASSDEWRDRGHGYTF. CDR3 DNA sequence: TGTGCCAGCAGTGACGAATGGCGGGACAGGGGTCATGGCTACACCTTC.

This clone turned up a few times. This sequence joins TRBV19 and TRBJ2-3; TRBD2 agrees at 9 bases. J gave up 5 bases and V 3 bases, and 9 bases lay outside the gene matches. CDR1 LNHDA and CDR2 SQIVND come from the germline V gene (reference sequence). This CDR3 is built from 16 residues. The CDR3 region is CASSITAGGHGDTQYF. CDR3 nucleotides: TGTGCCAGTAGTATCACGGCGGGGGGGCATGGAGATACGCAGTATTTT.

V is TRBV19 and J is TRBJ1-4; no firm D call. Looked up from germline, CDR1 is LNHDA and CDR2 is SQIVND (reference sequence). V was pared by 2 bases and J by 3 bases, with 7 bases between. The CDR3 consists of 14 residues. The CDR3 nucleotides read TGTGCCAGTAGTATATCCAGCGCTAATGAAAAACTGTTTTTT. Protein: CASSISSANEKLFF.

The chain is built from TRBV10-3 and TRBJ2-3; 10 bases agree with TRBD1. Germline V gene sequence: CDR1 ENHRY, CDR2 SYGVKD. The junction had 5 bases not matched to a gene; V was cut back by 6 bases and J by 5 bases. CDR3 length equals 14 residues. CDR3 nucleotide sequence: TGTGCCATCAGGACCGGGACAGGGGTAGATACGCAGTATTTT. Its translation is CAIRTGTGVDTQYF.